Each of the 11 T cell receptor beta chains below was sequenced from the same sample in a study of T cell responses to AZD1222 COVID-19 vaccine. Generated by immunoSEQ multiplex PCR, the TCRdb table keeps only in-frame clones and is missing some. The table shows approximately 93,000 clones, with approximately 90% occurring only once. The material sequenced was peripheral blood, taken 28 days after the second AZD1222 dose. These receptors were obtained from an adult who received the AZD1222 COVID-19 vaccine.

V and J are TRBV7-2 and TRBJ2-3, with no clear D. The length of the CDR3 is 13 residues. Germline-derived CDR1 and CDR2 are SGHTA and FQGNSA. The ends were cut back, 4 bases at V and 6 bases at J, with 11 bases in the middle. CDR3 loop: CASSSPGWDTQYF. In DNA, the CDR3 is TGTGCCAGCAGCTCTCCTGGGTGGGATACGCAGTATTTT.

A word on this clone: Mismatch with germline at one junction end may stem from a read error. V is TRBV20-1 and J is TRBJ2-7; D is uncertain. The CDR3 loop spans 10 amino acids. From germline, CDR1 is DFQATT and CDR2 SNEGSKA (reference sequence). CDR3 bases: TGCAGTGCTGGAGACAACGAGCAGTACTTC. As protein: CSAGDNEQYF.

This clone has just a few counts. The chain carries TRBV6-5 and TRBJ2-1; 7 bases are a match to TRBD1. After removal of 6 bases from V and 4 bases from J, the junction contained 6 bases not matched to a gene. The CDR3 contains 14 residues. Germline V gene sequence: CDR1 MNHEY, CDR2 SVGAGI. CDR3 coding DNA: TGTGCCAGCAGACCGGACAGGAAATACAATGAGCAGTTCTTC. Amino acids: CASRPDRKYNEQFF.

The rearrangement links TRBV6-5 to TRBJ1-2; 8 positions agree with TRBD1. This CDR3 is 15 amino acids long. From germline, CDR1 is MNHEY and CDR2 SVGAGI. V shed 4 bases and J 2 bases; nucleotides not matched to a gene: 6. The CDR3 here is CASSSPGQVNYGYTF. For the CDR3, the DNA is TGTGCCAGCAGTTCACCGGGACAGGTGAACTATGGCTACACCTTC.

This chain joins TRBV5-4 and TRBJ2-7, with TRBD2 as a possible D gene (5 bases). Germline CDR1 reads SGHNT; CDR2 reads YYREEE (reference sequence). Trimming removed 4 bases from V and 4 bases from J, with 12 bases in between. The CDR3 has 13 amino acids. The CDR3 bases are TGTGCCAGCAGCGGATCCAGCGGTTACGAGCAGTACTTC. Its translation is CASSGSSGYEQYF.

A single count supports this clone. The chain couples TRBV15 to TRBJ1-1, with a weak D call TRBD1 (5 bases). CDR3 length: 14 residues. CDR1 is LNHNV and CDR2 is YYDKDF in the germline V gene (reference sequence). V lost 2 bases and J lost 2, with 9 bases in between. The CDR3 DNA reads as TGTGCCACCAGCAGATCAGGGATTAACACTGAAGCTTTCTTT. Residues: CATSRSGINTEAFF. Full variable domain (outside the CDR3, taken from reference TRBV15 and TRBJ1-1): DAMVIQNPRYQVTQFGKPVTLSCSQTLNHNVMYWYQQKSSQAPKLLFHYYDKDFNNEADTPDNFQSRRPNTSFCFLDIRSPGLGDTAMYLCATSRSGINTEAFFGQGTRLTVV.

V usage is TRBV4-1 and J usage is TRBJ1-1; 7 nucleotides match TRBD1. CDR3 length: 19 residues. Germline CDR1 reads MGHRA; CDR2 reads YSYEKL. V lost 3 bases to trimming and J lost 1 base; unmatched junction nucleotides: 17. The CDR3 region has the DNA TGCGCCAGCAGCCATCCCTGGGCCGTTTCAGGGGGTGAGAACACTGAAGCTTTCTTT. This encodes CASSHPWAVSGGENTEAFF.

The chain employs TRBV9 and TRBJ2-3, with 10 bases fitting TRBD1. The CDR3 length is 15 residues. In germline, CDR1 is SGDLS, CDR2 YYNGEE. The V and J ends lost 4 bases and 5 bases, in that order; junction bases with no gene match: 7. CDR3: CASSPTGGLGDTQYF. CDR3 DNA sequence: TGTGCCAGCAGCCCGACAGGGGGCTTAGGAGATACGCAGTATTTT.

The chain employs TRBV11-2 and TRBJ2-1; D ambiguous. Trimming took 1 base from V and 5 from J, leaving 9 bases between them. Germline assignment: CDR1 SGHAT and CDR2 FQNNGV. The CDR3 is 14 residues long. This chain's CDR3 is CASSLGNSNNEQFF. In DNA, the CDR3 is TGTGCCAGCAGCTTAGGGAATAGCAACAATGAGCAGTTCTTC. Together with reference TRBV11-2 and TRBJ2-1, the CDR3 gives the full variable domain: EAGVAQSPRYKIIEKRQSVAFWCNPISGHATLYWYQQILGQGPKLLIQFQNNGVVDDSQLPKDRFSAERLKGVDSTLKIQPAKLEDSAVYLCASSLGNSNNEQFFGPGTRLTVL.

The chain has TRBV7-2 and TRBJ1-5; D gene ambiguous. V shed 4 bases and J shed 4 bases, with 11 bases lying between them. Germline lookup yields CDR1 SGHTA and CDR2 FQGNSA. The CDR3 is 14 amino acids. CDR3 coding DNA: TGTGCCAGCAGCTACCTCATACGGAATCAGCCCCAGCATTTT. Encoded protein: CASSYLIRNQPQHF.

This clone has a handful of counts. The chain is built from TRBV6-1 and TRBJ2-7, with D perhaps TRBD1 or TRBD2 (6 bases each). The V end was cut by 2 bases, the J end by 5 bases, with 19 bases between. This CDR3 is 16 amino acids long. CDR1 is MNHNS and CDR2 is SASEGT in the germline V gene. In DNA, the CDR3 is TGTGCCAGCAGTGAAAGAAGAGGCCTGGGGGGCGACGAGCAGTACGTC. Encoded protein: CASSERRGLGGDEQYV.